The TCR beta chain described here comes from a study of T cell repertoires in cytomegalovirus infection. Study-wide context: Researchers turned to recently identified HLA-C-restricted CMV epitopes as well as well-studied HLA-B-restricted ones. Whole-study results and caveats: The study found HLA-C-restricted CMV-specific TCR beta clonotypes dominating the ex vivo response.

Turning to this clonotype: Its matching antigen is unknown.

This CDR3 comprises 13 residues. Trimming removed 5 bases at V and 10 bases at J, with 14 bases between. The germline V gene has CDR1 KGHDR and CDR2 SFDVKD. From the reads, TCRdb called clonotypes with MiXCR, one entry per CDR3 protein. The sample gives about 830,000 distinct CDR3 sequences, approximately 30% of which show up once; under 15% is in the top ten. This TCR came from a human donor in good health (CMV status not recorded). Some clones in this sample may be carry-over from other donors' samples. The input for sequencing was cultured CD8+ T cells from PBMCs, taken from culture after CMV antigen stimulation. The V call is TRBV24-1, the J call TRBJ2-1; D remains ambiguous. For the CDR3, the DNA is TGTGCCACCAGTGGGGTGGGGTCCCGCGAGCAGTTCTTC. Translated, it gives CATSGVGSREQFF.